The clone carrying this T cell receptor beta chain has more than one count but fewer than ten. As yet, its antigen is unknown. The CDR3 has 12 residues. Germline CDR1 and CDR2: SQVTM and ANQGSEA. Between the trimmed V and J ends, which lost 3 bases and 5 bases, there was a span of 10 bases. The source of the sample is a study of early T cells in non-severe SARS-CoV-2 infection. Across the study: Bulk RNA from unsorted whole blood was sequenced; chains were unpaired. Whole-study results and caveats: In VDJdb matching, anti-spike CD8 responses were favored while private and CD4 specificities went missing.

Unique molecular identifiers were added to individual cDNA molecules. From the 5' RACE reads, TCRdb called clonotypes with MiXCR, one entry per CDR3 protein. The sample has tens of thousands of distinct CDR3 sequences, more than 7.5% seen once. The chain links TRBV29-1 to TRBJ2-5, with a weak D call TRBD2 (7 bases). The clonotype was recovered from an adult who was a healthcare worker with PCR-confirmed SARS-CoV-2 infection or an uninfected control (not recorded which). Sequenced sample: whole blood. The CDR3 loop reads CSVEGGPETQYF. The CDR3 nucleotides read TGCAGCGTTGAGGGGGGGCCGGAGACCCAGTACTTC.